The 31 T cell receptor beta chains in this list originate from one sample, sequenced in a study of beta chain features in type 1 diabetes. The sequenced template was cDNA made from the entire isolated RNA. Repertoires were generated with immunoSEQ multiplex PCR, while TCRdb's copy carries only in-frame clones and drops some. The sample holds some 270,000 clones; 13% to 15% are singletons and the top ten take more than 0.025%. Source material: naive CD4+ T cells from blood. These receptors all stem from a woman in her 40s in good health.

The rearrangement uses TRBV7-9 and TRBJ1-5, with 7 nucleotides matching TRBD1. The CDR3 is 12 amino acids. With V trimmed by 9 bases and J by 7 bases, 6 bases remained unmatched. Germline V gene data show CDR1 as SEHNR and CDR2 as FQNEAQ (reference sequence). The CDR3 sequence is CASDRDGQPQHF. The CDR3 nucleotides read TGTGCCAGTGACAGGGACGGGCAGCCCCAGCATTTT.

This clone was observed a few times. The J gene is TRBJ1-4, the V gene TRBV6-6; D ambiguous. Trimming removed 8 bases from V and 3 bases from J, with 7 bases in between. Germline V gene lookup returns CDR1 MNHNY and CDR2 SVGAGI (reference sequence). This CDR3 region has 12 residues. The CDR3, as DNA: TGTGCCAGCGACGGGGCTAATGAAAAACTGTTTTTT. It translates to CASDGANEKLFF.

This clone was recorded a few times. The CDR3 reads CASSYIQGEQPQHF. The DNA for the CDR3 is TGTGCCAGCAGTTATATACAGGGGGAACAGCCCCAGCATTTT. The V and J genes are TRBV6-5 and TRBJ1-5, with TRBD1 matching over 8 bases. This CDR3 is 14 amino acids long. The junction had 5 bases not matched to a gene; V was cut back by 3 bases and J by 7 bases. Germline V CDR1 and CDR2: MNHEY, SVGAGI.

The chain is built from TRBV18 and TRBJ1-4; 7 bases are shared with TRBD1. Germline V gives CDR1 KGHSH, CDR2 LQKENI. The CDR3 runs to 15 residues. The V segment lost 2 bases and the J segment 4 bases; nucleotides outside the gene matches: 4. The CDR3 nucleotides are TGTGCCAGCTCACCATCGGGACAGTTTAATGAAAAACTGTTTTTT. Protein product: CASSPSGQFNEKLFF.

This clone has a handful of counts. This sequence joins TRBV4-2 and TRBJ2-6; no clear D. Trimming stripped 0 bases from V and 0 bases from J, with 12 bases between. Germline CDR1 LGHNA, CDR2 YNFKEQ. The length of the CDR3 is 18 residues. The CDR3 loop is CASSQEGLGVSGANVLTF. The CDR3 coding sequence is TGTGCCAGCAGCCAAGAAGGTTTAGGAGTCTCTGGGGCCAACGTCCTGACTTTC.

The chain links TRBV5-1 to TRBJ2-2, with 7 positions matching TRBD1. Germline CDR1 is SGHRS and CDR2 is YFSETQ. After removal of 4 bases from V and 5 bases from J, the junction contained 17 bases not matched to a gene. The CDR3 loop spans 18 amino acids. The CDR3 sequence is CASSPNLWDSFSTGELFF. CDR3 nucleotide sequence: TGCGCCAGCAGCCCAAACCTATGGGACAGCTTCAGTACCGGGGAGCTGTTTTTT.

The sample holds a few counts of this clone. V gene TRBV27 combines with J gene TRBJ2-5; 8 positions match TRBD2. Germline V gene data show CDR1 as MNHEY and CDR2 as SMNVEV (reference sequence). With 6 bases clipped from V and 2 bases from J, the junction kept 8 bases outside the gene matches. This CDR3 contains 15 residues. This CDR3 reads CASSLRGGRQETQYF. CDR3 nucleotide sequence: TGTGCCAGCAGCCTCCGGGGGGGCCGGCAAGAGACCCAGTACTTC.

V gene TRBV18 combines with J gene TRBJ2-5; TRBD2 matches at 7 bases. After removal of 3 bases from V and 0 bases from J, the junction contained 4 bases not matched to a gene. The germline CDR1 and CDR2 sequences are KGHSH and LQKENI. The length of the CDR3 is 15 residues. In DNA form, the CDR3 reads TGTGCCAGCTCACCTCGGCTAGCGGACCAAGAGACCCAGTACTTC. This encodes CASSPRLADQETQYF.

The sample holds a few counts of this clone. The V and J genes are TRBV4-1 and TRBJ1-4; weak D call: TRBD1 (5 bases). The CDR3 runs 14 residues. CDR1 and CDR2 (germline): MGHRA, YSYEKL. V lost 1 base, J lost 7 bases, and 10 bases lay in between. The CDR3 nucleotides read TGCGCCAGCAGCCAAGTCCAGGGCGGTGAAAAACTGTTTTTT. It is translated as CASSQVQGGEKLFF.

This clone was picked up a small number of times. The V call is TRBV6-4, the J call TRBJ2-3; 9 nucleotides agree with TRBD1. Per germline, CDR1 MRHNA and CDR2 SNTAGT. Trimming took 6 bases from V and 2 from J; bases not matched to a gene: 9. The CDR3 has 16 amino acids. The CDR3, as DNA: TGTGCCAGCAGCCCCACGACAGGGGGGGCCACAGATACGCAGTATTTT. It codes for CASSPTTGGATDTQYF.

The table lists this clone with a few counts. This rearrangement joins TRBV5-1 to TRBJ2-7; TRBD1 aligns across 10 bases. Germline V gene sequence: CDR1 SGHRS, CDR2 YFSETQ. This CDR3 has 17 residues. The V gene end was trimmed by 2 bases and the J gene end by 5 bases; junction bases not matched to a gene: 13. This CDR3 reads CASSLLGQGPPFNEQYF. DNA of the CDR3: TGCGCCAGCAGCTTATTGGGACAGGGGCCCCCTTTCAACGAGCAGTACTTC.

This clone was seen more than once but under ten times. V gene TRBV6-6 combines with J gene TRBJ2-1, with 8 positions matching TRBD1. Unmatched junction bases numbered 8, after V lost 6 bases and J lost 4 bases. Looked up from germline, CDR1 is MNHNY and CDR2 is SVGAGI (reference sequence). CDR3 size: 15 residues. The CDR3 sequence: CASSRSGGAYNEQFF. The CDR3 bases are TGTGCCAGCAGCAGATCAGGGGGCGCTTACAATGAGCAGTTCTTC.

This chain uses TRBV4-3 with TRBJ2-3, with 10 bases aligning to TRBD2. Germline CDR1 LGHNA, CDR2 YSLEER. The CDR3 contains 15 residues. The junction had 2 bases not matched to a gene; V was cut back by 1 base and J by 4 bases. The CDR3 reads CASSQAAGGPDTQYF. The CDR3 DNA reads TGCGCCAGCAGCCAAGCAGCGGGGGGGCCAGATACGCAGTATTTT.

The chain has TRBV2 and TRBJ2-3, with 10 bases fitting TRBD2. The germline CDR1 and CDR2 sequences are SNHLY and FYNNEI. The CDR3 consists of 16 residues. V lost 6 bases, J lost 0 bases, and 6 bases stayed unmatched. This CDR3 is CASRGLGLASTDTQYF. DNA of the CDR3: TGTGCCAGCAGAGGACTGGGACTAGCGAGCACAGATACGCAGTATTTT.

In its sample, this clone was seen a few times. This rearrangement joins TRBV7-9 to TRBJ2-2; D is perhaps TRBD2 (5 bases). Germline CDR1 is SEHNR and CDR2 is FQNEAQ (reference sequence). The CDR3 covers 16 residues. V lost 2 bases and J lost 5, with 15 bases in between. The CDR3 loop reads CASSLNRLTGTGELFF. The CDR3 nucleotides are TGTGCCAGCAGCTTAAACAGACTAACCGGGACCGGGGAGCTGTTTTTT.

This clone came up many times. The chain employs TRBV10-3 and TRBJ2-7; a possible D gene is TRBD1 (6 bases). The germline CDR1 and CDR2 sequences are ENHRY and SYGVKD. The CDR3 runs to 13 residues. The CDR3 sequence is CAGSGEVAYEQYF. CDR3 DNA: TGTGCGGGATCAGGGGAAGTGGCCTACGAGCAGTACTTC.

This clone was recorded a few times. The CDR3 DNA is TGTGCCAGCAGTTCACTCCCGGGACAGGGGCCGCACAATGAGCAGTTCTTC. This codes for CASSSLPGQGPHNEQFF. The chain employs TRBV28 and TRBJ2-1; 10 nucleotides align to TRBD1. CDR3 size: 17 residues. V was pared by 4 bases and J by 5 bases, with 11 bases of the junction left unmatched. Per the germline V gene, CDR1 is MDHEN and CDR2 is SYDVKM.

In its sample, this clone was seen a few times. V gene TRBV5-1 combines with J gene TRBJ1-1; 8 bases are shared with TRBD1. The CDR3 extends over 15 amino acids. The V gene end was trimmed by 2 bases and the J gene end by 10 bases; junction bases not matched to a gene: 13. The V gene's germline CDR1 is SGHRS and CDR2 YFSETQ. The CDR3 loop is CASSLRTGIEFSAFF. CDR3 coding DNA: TGCGCCAGCAGCTTACGGACAGGGATCGAATTTTCAGCTTTCTTT.

J is TRBJ2-3 and V is TRBV5-4; maybe TRBD2 (6 bases). Germline V gives CDR1 SGHNT, CDR2 YYREEE (reference sequence). The length of the CDR3 is 16 residues. Trimming pared 4 bases from V and 4 bases from J, leaving 19 bases between. CDR3 nucleotide sequence: TGTGCCAGCAGCCAGCGGCAAGCGGGTTACTCAGATACGCAGTATTTT. It is translated as CASSQRQAGYSDTQYF.

This clone has just a few counts. This sequence joins TRBV2 and TRBJ2-2; D remains unclear. Germline CDR1 is SNHLY and CDR2 is FYNNEI. The CDR3 covers 13 residues. Trimming removed 4 bases from V and 4 bases from J, with 7 bases in between. The CDR3 loop is CASSAESTGELFF. CDR3 coding DNA: TGTGCCAGCAGTGCAGAAAGCACCGGGGAGCTGTTTTTT. Variable domain in full (rest from reference TRBV2 and TRBJ2-2): EPEVTQTPSHQVTQMGQEVILRCVPISNHLYFYWYRQILGQKVEFLVSFYNNEISEKSEIFDDQFSVERPDGSNFTLKIRSTKLEDSAMYFCASSAESTGELFFGEGSRLTVL.

The chain employs TRBV29-1 and TRBJ2-5; D is perhaps TRBD2 (7 bases). The V gene lost 6 bases and the J gene lost 5 bases, with 16 bases spanning the gap. This CDR3 is built from 13 residues. Germline CDR1 and CDR2: SQVTM and ANQGSEA. In DNA form, the CDR3 reads TGCAGCGTGAGGGGCAGGGGAGGGGAGACCCAGTACTTC. It yields the protein CSVRGRGGETQYF.

This sequence joins TRBV18 and TRBJ2-7; D might be TRBD1 (6 bases). Germline loops: CDR1 KGHSH, CDR2 LQKENI. V was pared by 6 bases and J by 6 bases, with 9 bases between. The CDR3 covers 11 residues. The CDR3 bases are TGTGCCAGCTCCCAGGGGACCGAGCAGTACTTC. It yields the protein CASSQGTEQYF.

There are many counts of this clone. V usage is TRBV5-4 and J usage is TRBJ2-5; D possibly corresponds to TRBD2 (6 bases). Germline V gene data show CDR1 as SGHNT and CDR2 as YYREEE (reference sequence). The CDR3 has 13 residues. Trimming left V 2 bases short and J 3 bases short, with 8 bases between. The CDR3 bases are TGTGCCAGCAGCTTTGGGGAGGAAGAGACCCAGTACTTC. Its translation: CASSFGEEETQYF.

This rearrangement joins TRBV18 to TRBJ1-4; 9 nucleotides agree with TRBD1. V trimming: 5 bases; J trimming: 11 bases; junction bases outside the gene matches: 15. The CDR3 contains 16 residues. The germline CDR1 and CDR2 sequences are KGHSH and LQKENI. This CDR3 reads CASSGPTDRGLGKLFF. DNA for the CDR3: TGTGCCAGCTCAGGACCGACGGACAGGGGTTTAGGGAAACTGTTTTTT.

The chain couples TRBV18 to TRBJ2-5; 13 nucleotides agree with TRBD2. The germline V gene encodes CDR1 KGHSH and CDR2 LQKENI. With V trimmed by 3 bases and J by 0 bases, 4 bases remained unmatched. The CDR3 covers 17 residues. DNA for the CDR3: TGTGCCAGCTCACCCGGACTAGCGGGGGAGCACCAAGAGACCCAGTACTTC. Its translation is CASSPGLAGEHQETQYF.

This clone turned up a few times. The chain carries TRBV2 and TRBJ2-4; perhaps TRBD1 as D (5 bases). The CDR3 sequence is 14 residues long. V was shortened by 5 bases and J by 2 bases, with 10 bases between the two germline ends. Germline CDR1 and CDR2: SNHLY and FYNNEI. The CDR3 loop reads CASSKDSPKNIQYF. The CDR3 DNA follows: TGTGCCAGCAGTAAAGACAGCCCCAAAAACATTCAGTACTTC.

This clone was observed a few times. This chain joins TRBV27 and TRBJ2-1, with D possibly TRBD1 on 6 matching bases. From germline, CDR1 is MNHEY and CDR2 SMNVEV (reference sequence). V was shortened by 2 bases and J by 2 bases, with 10 bases between the two germline ends. The CDR3 is made up of 15 amino acids. CDR3 coding DNA: TGTGCCAGCAGTTTAGAGGGGGAGACCTACAATGAGCAGTTCTTC. Translating it yields CASSLEGETYNEQFF.

Written as DNA, the CDR3 is TGTGCCAGCAGCTTAATGGGACAGGGCAAGTATGGCTACACCTTC. It is translated as CASSLMGQGKYGYTF. The chain combines TRBV7-9 with TRBJ1-2, with TRBD1 matching 9 bases. Germline values: CDR1 SEHNR, CDR2 FQNEAQ (reference sequence). Unmatched junction bases numbered 6, after V lost 2 bases and J lost 5 bases. There are 15 residues in the CDR3. Using reference TRBV7-9 and TRBJ1-2 for the parts outside the CDR3, the full variable domain is DTGVSQNPRHKITKRGQNVTFRCDPISEHNRLYWYRQTLGQGPEFLTYFQNEAQLEKSRLLSDRFSAERPKGSFSTLEIQRTEQGDSAMYLCASSLMGQGKYGYTFGSGTRLTVV.

This clone was detected only a few times. This chain connects TRBV9 to TRBJ2-3; 7 bases align to TRBD2. Losses at the gene ends were 3 bases for V and 0 bases for J; bases not matched to a gene: 7. The length of the CDR3 is 16 residues. Germline CDR1 is SGDLS and CDR2 is YYNGEE. CDR3 bases: TGTGCCAGCAGCGATACGGGGGGATCTAGCACAGATACGCAGTATTTT. It is translated as CASSDTGGSSTDTQYF.

In this sample, this clone turned up a few times. The chain couples TRBV5-1 to TRBJ1-2; D gene unclear. This CDR3 is 13 amino acids long. The V end lost 5 bases, the J end lost 4 bases, and 12 bases lay between the germline ends. Germline V gives CDR1 SGHRS, CDR2 YFSETQ. The CDR3 region is CASRKSALYGYTF. In DNA, the CDR3 is TGCGCCAGCAGAAAGTCAGCGCTCTATGGCTACACCTTC.

This clone was recorded a few times. This sequence joins TRBV5-1 and TRBJ1-1; 8 nucleotides align to TRBD1. J lost 5 bases, V lost 4 bases, and 7 bases had no gene match. The CDR3 totals 14 residues. Germline loops: CDR1 SGHRS, CDR2 YFSETQ. The CDR3 spells CASSRGQGRTEAFF. In DNA, the CDR3 is TGCGCCAGCAGCCGTGGACAGGGAAGGACTGAAGCTTTCTTT.